This T cell receptor beta chain was found in a study of shared clonotypes between healthy human individuals. General study findings and limits: Across subsets, estimated richness was generally greater for naive than for memory populations. Non-shared clonotypes showed lower generation probabilities than clonotypes common to all four donors.

With respect to this clone: Its antigen is not identified.

Germline values: CDR1 LGHNA, CDR2 YNFKEQ. V dropped 1 base and J dropped 13; count of bases not matched to a gene: 7. CDR3 size: 14 residues. Here immunoSEQ multiplex PCR was the method, and the copy in TCRdb shows in-frame clones only, minus some. The table records roughly 2.4 million clones, about 94% of them present only once. This chain joins TRBV4-2 and TRBJ2-1, with TRBD2 identical over 10 bases. The sequencing input was naive CD4+ T cells sorted from blood. Subset here: CD45RA+ positively selected. This sequence was found in a man between 18 and 29 years old in good health. CDR3 nucleotides: TGTGCCAGCAGCCAAGCAGGAAGCGGGGGGGAACAGTTCTTC. Its translation: CASSQAGSGGEQFF.